This T cell receptor (beta chain) appears in the sequencing data of a study of T cells after yellow fever vaccination. In the study overall: EM, EMRA, CM and Tscm memory subsets were separated by sorting (using CD3, CD45RA, CCR7 and CD95).

In making TCR cDNA, 5'RACE template switching added a universal primer site and UMIs to it. TCRdb independently ran MiXCR on the 5' RACE reads; one entry per CDR3 protein. The table records more than 15,000 distinct CDR3 sequences, roughly 3.7% of them present only once. Findings and limits, study-wide: The secondary response was weaker, and its peak arrived faster, on day 5 versus 15. Boosting was followed by the reappearance of most primary-vaccination clones (under 97% CD4, about 88% CD8).

Comment on this clonotype: Being one base from a much bigger clone, this may be a read error.

In germline, CDR1 is MNHNS, CDR2 SASEGT. V trimming: 8 bases; J trimming: 2 bases; junction bases outside the gene matches: 5. The CDR3 has 14 amino acids. This receptor was taken from a young man who received the YFV17D yellow fever vaccine. This sequence joins TRBV6-1 and TRBJ1-4, with 7 bases that match TRBD1. The sample was PBMCs, either bulk or a sorted T-cell subset (CD4+, CD8+, memory, or dextramer-sorted; not recorded which), taken 15 days after the yellow fever booster vaccination. CDR3 sequence reads: CASALTGTNEKLFF. The CDR3 coding sequence is TGTGCCAGCGCCCTGACAGGGACTAATGAAAAACTGTTTTTT.